What follows are 23 T cell receptor beta chains derived from one specimen sequenced in a study of PD-1 blockade in classical Hodgkin lymphoma. Patients all relapsed after autologous stem cell transplantation, and there was variation in brentuximab vedotin exposure. Profiled with immunoSEQ multiplex PCR; TCRdb holds only in-frame clones, not every one. The table shows around 99,000 clones, with approximately 80% occurring only once. The specimen comprised peripheral blood mononuclear cells (PBMCs), sampled before the second cycle of nivolumab. The receptors come from a human donor with classical Hodgkin lymphoma.

This clone has just a few counts. J is TRBJ1-1 and V is TRBV7-9, with D unresolved. This CDR3 region has 14 residues. With 5 bases removed from V and 2 bases from J, the gap between germline ends came to 12 bases. The V gene's germline CDR1 is SEHNR and CDR2 FQNEAQ (reference sequence). CDR3 sequence reads: CASSPLRENTEAFF. CDR3 in DNA: TGTGCCAGCAGCCCCCTCCGGGAAAACACTGAAGCTTTCTTT.

The V call is TRBV6-1, the J call TRBJ1-5, with 12 bases lining up with TRBD1. This CDR3 contains 15 residues. The trim removed 7 bases at V and 5 bases at J, leaving 6 bases unmatched. The germline gives CDR1 MNHNS, CDR2 SASEGT. The CDR3 spells CASIAGTGGHQPQHF. Here the CDR3 DNA reads TGTGCCAGCATCGCCGGGACAGGGGGCCATCAGCCCCAGCATTTT.

The chain recombines TRBV5-1 with TRBJ1-4; perhaps TRBD1 as D (6 bases). The CDR3 has 18 residues. V lost 0 bases to trimming and J lost 0 bases, with 15 bases between them. From germline, CDR1 is SGHRS and CDR2 YFSETQ. CDR3 nucleotide sequence: TGCGCCAGCAGCTTGGGGTGGGCAGGGGCGACAACTAATGAAAAACTGTTTTTT. Translating gives CASSLGWAGATTNEKLFF.

The chain uses TRBV4-3 and TRBJ1-1; 7 bases fit TRBD1. V trimming: 1 base; J trimming: 6 bases; junction bases outside the gene matches: 2. The CDR3 is 13 residues long. CDR1 and CDR2 from the germline V gene are LGHNA and YSLEER. This CDR3 reads CASSQATGAEAFF. The CDR3 DNA reads as TGCGCCAGCAGCCAAGCCACAGGGGCTGAAGCTTTCTTT.

This clone has just one count. In DNA form, the CDR3 reads TGCGCCAGCAGCACGGGACAGAACTACAATGAGCAGTTCTTC. It specifies CASSTGQNYNEQFF. This chain uses TRBV4-1 with TRBJ2-1, with 7 bases matching TRBD1. Germline V lookup: CDR1 MGHRA, CDR2 YSYEKL. V lost 5 bases, J lost 3 bases, and 4 bases stayed unmatched. The CDR3 spans 14 residues.

V usage is TRBV10-3 and J usage is TRBJ2-7; D may be TRBD1 or TRBD2 (5 bases each). Germline CDR1 is ENHRY and CDR2 is SYGVKD. The CDR3 runs to 13 residues. Trimming removed 3 bases from V and 1 base from J, with 7 bases in between. CDR3 amino acids: CAISDWGSYEQYF. In nucleotides, the CDR3 is TGTGCCATCAGTGACTGGGGGTCCTACGAGCAGTACTTC.

The chain couples TRBV9 to TRBJ2-7; perhaps TRBD2 as D (5 bases). Germline V lookup: CDR1 SGDLS, CDR2 YYNGEE. The CDR3 extends over 14 amino acids. V lost 0 bases and J lost 3, with 10 bases in between. The DNA for the CDR3 is TGTGCCAGCAGCGTAGGTGTTAGCGTCTACGAGCAGTACTTC. Translated: CASSVGVSVYEQYF.

This chain links TRBV7-2 with TRBJ1-4; the D gene is possibly TRBD1 (5 bases). The germline gives CDR1 SGHTA, CDR2 FQGNSA. Trimming took off 5 bases at V and 8 bases at J, with 15 bases between the two ends. The length of the CDR3 is 14 residues. As DNA, the CDR3 is TGTGCCAGCAGCCCGGGGCCGGTCAGGGAAAAACTGTTTTTT. Amino acid sequence: CASSPGPVREKLFF. The full variable domain, its missing parts supplied by reference TRBV7-2 and TRBJ1-4, is GAGVSQSPSNKVTEKGKDVELRCDPISGHTALYWYRQSLGQGLEFLIYFQGNSAPDKSGLPSDRFSAERTGGSVSTLTIQRTQQEDSAVYLCASSPGPVREKLFFGSGTQLSVL.

In this sample, this clone turned up a few times. The genes are TRBV7-6 and TRBJ2-7; perhaps TRBD2 as D (6 bases). This CDR3 contains 13 residues. In germline, CDR1 is SGHVS, CDR2 FNYEAQ. V lost 5 bases and J lost 6, with 14 bases in between. The CDR3 DNA is TGTGCCAGCAGCAACCCCGCACTAGCCGAGCAGTACTTC. Translation gives CASSNPALAEQYF.

The V and J genes are TRBV5-8 and TRBJ1-4; D gene uncertain. In germline, CDR1 is SGHTS, CDR2 YDEGEE. V lost 4 bases, J lost 3 bases, and 10 bases lay in between. The CDR3 is made up of 14 amino acids. The CDR3, as DNA: TGTGCCAGCAGCGGAGGTTTAGCTAATGAAAAACTGTTTTTT. It yields the protein CASSGGLANEKLFF.

The gene calls are TRBV30 and TRBJ2-7, with a tentative D call TRBD1 (5 bases). This CDR3 spans 14 amino acids. Trimming took 0 bases from V and 3 from J, leaving 12 bases between them. Germline V gene data show CDR1 as GTSNPN and CDR2 as SVGIG (reference sequence). The CDR3: CAWSVPGQGYEQYF. DNA for the CDR3: TGTGCCTGGAGTGTACCGGGCCAGGGCTACGAGCAGTACTTC.

This clone was observed a single time. The CDR3 loop is CASSPSSGRALFF. The CDR3 region has the DNA TGTGCCAGCAGTCCGTCCAGCGGGAGGGCCTTGTTCTTC. The gene calls are TRBV6-6 and TRBJ2-1, with 10 bases identical to TRBD2. CDR1 is MNHNY and CDR2 is SVGAGI in the germline V gene (reference sequence). J was trimmed by 15 bases and V by 5 bases; bases with no gene match: 10. The CDR3 has 13 amino acids.

The V and J genes are TRBV5-4 and TRBJ1-1, with D unresolved. The V end was cut by 2 bases, the J end by 0 bases, with 11 bases between. CDR1 and CDR2 (germline): SGHNT, YYREEE (reference sequence). The CDR3 contains 15 residues. This CDR3 is CASSFDGRLNTEAFF. CDR3 nucleotides: TGTGCCAGCAGCTTCGATGGACGCCTGAACACTGAAGCTTTCTTT. The whole variable domain, filled in from reference TRBV5-4 and TRBJ1-1, reads ETGVTQSPTHLIKTRGQQVTLRCSSQSGHNTVSWYQQALGQGPQFIFQYYREEENGRGNFPPRFSGLQFPNYSSELNVNALELDDSALYLCASSFDGRLNTEAFFGQGTRLTVV.

V usage is TRBV5-4 and J usage is TRBJ2-7, with D perhaps TRBD1 (6 bases). V lost 4 bases and J 7 bases, leaving 21 bases between the germline ends. The germline CDR1 and CDR2 sequences are SGHNT and YYREEE (reference sequence). CDR3 size: 15 residues. CDR3 amino acids: CASSPVGKGDFEQYF. The CDR3, as DNA: TGTGCCAGCAGCCCAGTGGGTAAGGGGGATTTTGAGCAGTACTTC.

The chain has TRBV4-2 and TRBJ2-3, with D possibly being TRBD1 (7 bases). Looked up from germline, CDR1 is LGHNA and CDR2 is YNFKEQ. The CDR3 spans 16 residues. Trimming left V 4 bases short and J 8 bases short, with 22 bases between. The CDR3 protein is CASSLQTGTSLVTQYF. CDR3 nucleotides: TGTGCCAGCAGCCTCCAGACAGGGACTTCCCTTGTTACGCAGTATTTT.

The chain is built from TRBV6-1 and TRBJ2-7; D may be TRBD1 or TRBD2 (6 bases each). The CDR3 length is 14 residues. V was clipped by 5 bases and J by 7 bases, with 18 bases between them. CDR1 and CDR2 (germline): MNHNS, SASEGT. Written as DNA, the CDR3 is TGTGCCAGCAGTCCGGGGCCGGGGGCGGGGGAGCAGTACTTC. This translates into CASSPGPGAGEQYF.

J is TRBJ2-5 and V is TRBV27; D not certain. Germline V gene data show CDR1 as MNHEY and CDR2 as SMNVEV (reference sequence). V was pared by 6 bases and J by 4 bases, with 6 bases between. The CDR3 loop spans 11 amino acids. The CDR3 region is CASRSLETQYF. The CDR3 DNA reads as TGTGCCAGCAGGTCCCTAGAGACCCAGTACTTC.

In its sample, this clone was seen once. V and J are TRBV28 and TRBJ1-4; the match to TRBD1 covers 10 bases. The germline CDR1 and CDR2 sequences are MDHEN and SYDVKM. J was trimmed by 5 bases and V by 7 bases; bases with no gene match: 10. The CDR3 is made up of 16 amino acids. The CDR3: CASTDRLGQGNEKLFF. CDR3 bases: TGTGCCAGCACCGATCGATTGGGACAGGGGAATGAAAAACTGTTTTTT. The whole variable domain, remainder taken from reference TRBV28 and TRBJ1-4, is DVKVTQSSRYLVKRTGEKVFLECVQDMDHENMFWYRQDPGLGLRLIYFSYDVKMKEKGDIPEGYSVSREKKERFSLILESASTNQTSMYLCASTDRLGQGNEKLFFGSGTQLSVL.

This sequence joins TRBV21-1 and TRBJ2-7; TRBD2, the D gene given by the table, was not confirmed from the DNA. TRBV21-1 is designated a pseudogene. The CDR3 is made up of 15 amino acids. CDR3 coding DNA: TGTGCCAGCAGCCCCTCGCGGGGGGTATGGAGCGAGCAGTACTTC. Encoded protein: CASSPSRGVWSEQYF.

The rearrangement joins TRBV11-3 to TRBJ2-2; possibly TRBD1 or TRBD2 for D (5 bases each). This CDR3 has 14 amino acids. Trimming left V 5 bases short and J 4 bases short, with 11 bases between. Germline values: CDR1 SGHNT, CDR2 YENEEA. Written as DNA, the CDR3 is TGTGCCAGCAGCCCAGGGACGTTCACCGGGGAGCTGTTTTTT. Translation gives CASSPGTFTGELFF. Together with reference TRBV11-3 and TRBJ2-2, the CDR3 gives the full variable domain: EAGVVQSPRYKIIEKKQPVAFWCNPISGHNTLYWYLQNLGQGPELLIRYENEEAVDDSQLPKDRFSAERLKGVDSTLKIQPAELGDSAVYLCASSPGTFTGELFFGEGSRLTVL.

J is TRBJ2-7 and V is TRBV27; D not resolved. The V gene lost 5 bases and the J gene lost 2 bases, with 16 bases spanning the gap. Looked up from germline, CDR1 is MNHEY and CDR2 is SMNVEV (reference sequence). The CDR3 contains 15 residues. The DNA of the CDR3 is TGTGCCAGCAGTCCCATGGGTCGGCAGCCCTACGAGCAGTACTTC. This translates into CASSPMGRQPYEQYF.

CDR3 in amino acids: CASSFVLNTGELFF. DNA of the CDR3: TGCGCCAGCAGCTTTGTACTTAACACCGGGGAGCTGTTTTTT. The chain combines TRBV5-1 with TRBJ2-2; D uncertain. This CDR3 is 14 amino acids long. The ends were cut back, 2 bases at V and 2 bases at J, with 7 bases in the middle. CDR1 is SGHRS, CDR2 YFSETQ, per germline.

The chain is built from TRBV11-3 and TRBJ2-5; D perhaps matches TRBD2 (7 bases). Trimming cost V 5 bases and J 4 bases, with 11 bases left between them. The CDR3 contains 13 residues. The germline CDR1 and CDR2 sequences are SGHNT and YENEEA. The CDR3 is CASSRGGLETQYF. The CDR3 DNA reads TGTGCCAGCAGCAGGGGGGGGCTAGAGACCCAGTACTTC.